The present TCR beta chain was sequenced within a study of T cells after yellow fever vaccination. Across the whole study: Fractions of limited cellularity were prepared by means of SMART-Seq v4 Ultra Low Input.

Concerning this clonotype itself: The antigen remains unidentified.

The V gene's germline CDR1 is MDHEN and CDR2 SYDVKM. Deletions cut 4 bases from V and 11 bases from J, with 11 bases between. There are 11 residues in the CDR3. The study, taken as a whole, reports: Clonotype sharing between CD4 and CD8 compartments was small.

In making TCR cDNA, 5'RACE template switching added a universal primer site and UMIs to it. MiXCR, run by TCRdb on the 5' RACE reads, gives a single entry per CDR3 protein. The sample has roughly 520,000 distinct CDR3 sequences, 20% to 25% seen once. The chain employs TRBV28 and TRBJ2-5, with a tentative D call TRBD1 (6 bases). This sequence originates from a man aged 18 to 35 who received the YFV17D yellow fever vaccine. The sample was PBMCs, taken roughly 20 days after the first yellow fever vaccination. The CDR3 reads CASSSRQVQYF. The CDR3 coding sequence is TGTGCCAGCAGTTCACGACAGGTTCAGTACTTC. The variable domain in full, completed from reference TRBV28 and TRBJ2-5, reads DVKVTQSSRYLVKRTGEKVFLECVQDMDHENMFWYRQDPGLGLRLIYFSYDVKMKEKGDIPEGYSVSREKKERFSLILESASTNQTSMYLCASSSRQVQYFGPGTRLLVL.